These 5 T cell receptor beta chains originate from one sample sequenced in a study of T cell changes during pregnancy in multiple sclerosis. Clones were read by immunoSEQ multiplex PCR, and TCRdb kept only the in-frame ones, dropping some. The data contain about 74,000 clones, around nine tenths of them singletons. This material consisted of peripheral blood, taken before pregnancy. The receptors stem from a female donor with multiple sclerosis, enrolled in a pregnancy study.

The rearrangement joins TRBV27 to TRBJ1-1; possibly TRBD1 for D (5 bases). From germline, CDR1 is MNHEY and CDR2 SMNVEV (reference sequence). V dropped 6 bases and J dropped 4 bases, with 21 bases sitting between them. This CDR3 contains 16 residues. The CDR3 loop reads CASRSYGGEGSTEAFF. The CDR3 region has the DNA TGTGCCAGCAGGTCCTATGGGGGGGAGGGGAGCACTGAAGCTTTCTTT.

The gene calls are TRBV7-2 and TRBJ2-5; the match to TRBD2 covers 7 bases. The germline gives CDR1 SGHTA, CDR2 FQGNSA. The CDR3 runs to 15 residues. The V and J ends lost 2 bases and 5 bases, in that order; junction bases with no gene match: 8. In DNA, the CDR3 is TGTGCCAGCAGCTTATTCGCGGGGGATGGGGAGACCCAGTACTTC. This encodes CASSLFAGDGETQYF.

This clone has a handful of counts. Other nucleotide sequences in the sample specify the same CDR3. V and J are TRBV18 and TRBJ1-2; 9 bases are shared with TRBD1. The CDR3 runs 14 residues. Per germline, CDR1 KGHSH and CDR2 LQKENI. V lost 3 bases, J lost 6 bases, and 5 bases stayed unmatched. The chain's CDR3 is CASSPSGQGNGYTF. The CDR3 nucleotides are TGTGCCAGCTCACCCTCCGGACAGGGGAATGGCTACACCTTC.

The rearrangement uses TRBV12-5 and TRBJ2-1; D gene unclear. The V end lost 4 bases, the J end lost 7 bases, and 8 bases lay between the germline ends. From germline, CDR1 is LGHNT and CDR2 FRNRAP. The CDR3 runs 12 residues. The CDR3 here is CASGSHLNEQFF. The DNA for the CDR3 is TGTGCTAGTGGTTCCCACTTGAATGAGCAGTTCTTC.

The chain joins TRBV12-1 to TRBJ1-5; the table calls TRBD1, which could not be checked here. TRBV12-1 is a pseudogene locus. The CDR3 extends over 13 amino acids. CDR3 amino acids: CARQGQCNQPQHF. CDR3 coding DNA: TGTGCCCGACAGGGGCAGTGCAATCAGCCCCAGCATTTT.